The 19 T cell receptor beta chains reported below all come from one sample, sequenced in a study of Ad26.COV2.S vaccination and SARS-CoV-2 variants. Assay: immunoSEQ multiplex PCR; the TCRdb copy retains only in-frame clones and omits some. The sample consists of fewer than 400,000 clones, less than 90% of them appearing once. The treatment: roughly 19 received Ad26.COV2.S at low or high dose, single or two shots; 5 received placebo; per-sample allocation not given. Vaccine and placebo recipients were sampled on day 63 after the first injection. This specimen consisted of peripheral blood, obtained in a trial of Ad26.COV2.S vaccine versus placebo. The receptors derive from a person aged 18-65 years who received the Ad26.COV2.S COVID-19 vaccine or a placebo.

This clone was detected once. This chain joins TRBV7-2 and TRBJ1-1, with D unresolved. Per the germline V gene, CDR1 is SGHTA and CDR2 is FQGNSA. This CDR3 comprises 13 residues. The V end lost 2 bases, the J end lost 13 bases, and 17 bases lay between the germline ends. The CDR3 DNA sequence: TGTGCCAGCAGCTTATTTGGGAGTCCCCCGGATTTCTTT. Protein product: CASSLFGSPPDFF.

This chain uses TRBV19 with TRBJ1-1; D is undetermined. Trimming took 4 bases from V and 3 from J, leaving 12 bases between them. The CDR3 has 14 residues. Germline V gives CDR1 LNHDA, CDR2 SQIVND (reference sequence). CDR3 bases: TGTGCCAGTAGTAGGAGAGGCGCGGACACTGAAGCTTTCTTT. Translating gives CASSRRGADTEAFF.

Concerning this clone itself: The germline gene is not matched at one end of the junction; a read error may be the cause. The CDR3 coding sequence is TGTGCCAGCAACGTATTTTCTGGAAACACCATATATTTT. It translates to CASNVFSGNTIYF. The chain employs TRBV9 and TRBJ1-3; D unclear. The V gene's germline CDR1 is SGDLS and CDR2 YYNGEE. The CDR3 loop spans 13 amino acids.

This chain links TRBV7-2 with TRBJ2-7, with D perhaps TRBD1 (6 bases). The CDR3 is 14 residues long. In germline, CDR1 is SGHTA, CDR2 FQGNSA. V lost 5 bases and J lost 3, with 14 bases in between. CDR3 region: CASSPHQGSYEQYF. Written as DNA, the CDR3 is TGTGCCAGCAGCCCCCACCAGGGGAGCTACGAGCAGTACTTC.

This clone appeared a single time. The genes are TRBV7-8 and TRBJ2-5, with D possibly TRBD2 on 6 matching bases. The CDR3 has 14 amino acids. Germline values: CDR1 SGHVS, CDR2 FQNEAQ. Deletions cut 4 bases from V and 2 bases from J, with 11 bases between. The CDR3 protein is CASSYGTPQETQYF. DNA for the CDR3: TGTGCCAGCAGCTACGGGACTCCACAAGAGACCCAGTACTTC.

The CDR3 sequence is CATSDTGTGYEQYF. The CDR3 nucleotides are TGTGCCACCAGTGATACCGGGACAGGCTACGAGCAGTACTTC. The V and J genes are TRBV24-1 and TRBJ2-7; 8 bases are shared with TRBD1. The length of the CDR3 is 14 residues. Germline V gene data show CDR1 as KGHDR and CDR2 as SFDVKD. With 3 bases clipped from V and 3 bases from J, the junction kept 3 bases outside the gene matches.

The CDR3 sequence: CASSQEYRAYYGYTF. CDR3 sequence (DNA): TGCGCCAGCAGCCAAGAATACAGGGCATACTATGGCTACACCTTC. The rearrangement joins TRBV4-3 to TRBJ1-2; possible D gene TRBD1, 6 bases. The germline V gene encodes CDR1 LGHNA and CDR2 YSLEER. With 0 bases removed from V and 3 bases from J, the gap between germline ends came to 11 bases. The CDR3 loop spans 15 amino acids.

This clone was detected once. The J gene is TRBJ2-7, the V gene TRBV5-4, with 11 nucleotides matching TRBD1. This CDR3 contains 14 residues. In germline, CDR1 is SGHNT, CDR2 YYREEE (reference sequence). V lost 4 bases, J lost 6 bases, and 6 bases stayed unmatched. The CDR3 DNA is TGTGCCAGCAGCCTCGGACAGGGGGCGATCGAGCAGTACTTC. It translates to CASSLGQGAIEQYF. Full variable domain (outside the CDR3, taken from reference TRBV5-4 and TRBJ2-7): ETGVTQSPTHLIKTRGQQVTLRCSSQSGHNTVSWYQQALGQGPQFIFQYYREEENGRGNFPPRFSGLQFPNYSSELNVNALELDDSALYLCASSLGQGAIEQYFGPGTRLTVT.

The chain is built from TRBV2 and TRBJ2-3; tentative D call: TRBD2 (6 bases). CDR1 is SNHLY and CDR2 is FYNNEI in the germline V gene. V dropped 3 bases and J dropped 2 bases, with 15 bases sitting between them. The CDR3 sequence is 16 residues long. Here the CDR3 reads CASSDPSAGSTDTQYF. CDR3 coding DNA: TGTGCCAGCAGTGATCCCTCGGCGGGGTCCACAGATACGCAGTATTTT.

The V gene is TRBV18, the J gene TRBJ2-1; D is unresolved. Trimming removed 3 bases from V and 3 bases from J, with 6 bases in between. Germline V lookup: CDR1 KGHSH, CDR2 LQKENI. CDR3 length: 13 amino acids. The DNA for the CDR3 is TGTGCCAGCTCACCCTTAAACTACAATGAGCAGTTCTTC. As protein: CASSPLNYNEQFF. Full variable domain (rest looked up from reference TRBV18 and TRBJ2-1): NAGVMQNPRHLVRRRGQEARLRCSPMKGHSHVYWYRQLPEEGLKFMVYLQKENIIDESGMPKERFSAEFPKEGPSILRIQQVVRGDSAAYFCASSPLNYNEQFFGPGTRLTVL.

This chain uses TRBV6-1 with TRBJ1-1, with D perhaps TRBD1 (5 bases). CDR3 length equals 17 residues. Germline CDR1 is MNHNS and CDR2 is SASEGT. V was clipped by 0 bases and J by 0 bases, with 14 bases between them. The CDR3 here is CASSEAWGTTMNTEAFF. In DNA form, the CDR3 reads TGTGCCAGCAGTGAAGCGTGGGGGACCACAATGAACACTGAAGCTTTCTTT.

The chain employs TRBV4-2 and TRBJ1-5, with 11 bases aligning to TRBD1. The CDR3 consists of 18 residues. With 0 bases clipped from V and 0 bases from J, the junction kept 4 bases outside the gene matches. Per the germline V gene, CDR1 is LGHNA and CDR2 is YNFKEQ. CDR3 sequence: CASSQEGQGDFSNQPQHF. Here the CDR3 DNA reads TGTGCCAGCAGCCAAGAGGGACAGGGGGATTTTAGCAATCAGCCCCAGCATTTT.

V and J are TRBV3-1 (or the pseudogene TRBV3-2) and TRBJ2-2, with D possibly being TRBD1 (6 bases). The CDR3 is 14 amino acids. Trimming pared 4 bases from V and 4 bases from J, leaving 10 bases between. In germline, CDR1 is LGHDT, CDR2 YNNKEL (reference sequence). The CDR3, as DNA: TGTGCCAGCAGCCGGGGCAGGGGCACCGGGGAGCTGTTTTTT. The encoded protein is CASSRGRGTGELFF.

Comments on this clone: At the DNA level, this CDR3 is encoded by other sequences in the same sample as well. The chain carries TRBV29-1 and TRBJ1-1; D call uncertain. Germline values: CDR1 SQVTM, CDR2 ANQGSEA. The ends were cut back, 4 bases at V and 1 base at J, with 1 base in the middle. The CDR3 totals 10 residues. CDR3 region: CSVANTEAFF. In DNA, the CDR3 is TGCAGCGTTGCGAACACTGAAGCTTTCTTT.

The count of this clone is one. The gene calls are TRBV19 and TRBJ2-7; D is perhaps TRBD2 (6 bases). The V end was cut by 5 bases, the J end by 3 bases, with 14 bases between. Germline V gene lookup returns CDR1 LNHDA and CDR2 SQIVND (reference sequence). This CDR3 region has 14 residues. The DNA for the CDR3 is TGTGCCAGTAGTTATGTCGGGGAGGACTACGAGCAGTACTTC. Its translation is CASSYVGEDYEQYF.

The DNA of the CDR3 is TGCGCCAGCAGCTCCCGGGACACAACTAACTATGGCTACACCTTC. The encoded protein is CASSSRDTTNYGYTF. This chain uses TRBV5-1 with TRBJ1-2; the D gene is possibly TRBD1 (6 bases). With 3 bases removed from V and 0 bases from J, the gap between germline ends came to 12 bases. Germline loops: CDR1 SGHRS, CDR2 YFSETQ. The CDR3 is 15 residues long.

The chain carries TRBV2 and TRBJ2-5, with D perhaps matching TRBD2 (5 bases). Germline V gene lookup returns CDR1 SNHLY and CDR2 FYNNEI. Trimming removed 4 bases at V and 4 bases at J, with 13 bases between. This CDR3 comprises 14 residues. CDR3 DNA sequence: TGTGCCAGCAGTGGAGGGCTAGCAGGAGAGACCCAGTACTTC. This gives the protein CASSGGLAGETQYF.

J is TRBJ2-1 and V is TRBV10-3; D is perhaps TRBD2 (5 bases). V gave up 2 bases and J gave up 0 bases, with 5 bases separating them. This CDR3 has 14 residues. Germline V CDR1 and CDR2: ENHRY, SYGVKD. CDR3 sequence: CAISEGSSYNEQFF. Here the CDR3 DNA reads TGTGCCATCAGTGAGGGGAGCTCCTACAATGAGCAGTTCTTC.

The gene calls are TRBV7-8 and TRBJ2-3, with 8 bases fitting TRBD1. J was trimmed by 4 bases and V by 1 base; bases with no gene match: 7. The CDR3 is 16 amino acids. The germline gives CDR1 SGHVS, CDR2 FQNEAQ. In DNA form, the CDR3 reads TGTGCCAGCAGCTTAGTAGGACAGGGACGCGCAGATACGCAGTATTTT. Encoded protein: CASSLVGQGRADTQYF.